Sequencing of this T cell receptor (beta chain) was carried out in a study of cytomegalovirus exposure and HLA in healthy donors. Study in general: Across some 400 genotyped donors, around 82% landed in the Caucasian-associated ancestry cluster. Study results and limitations: It was 150 to 200 TCR beta chains that were listed as cytomegalovirus-associated.

Among the donors, all were healthy bone marrow donors. The length of the CDR3 is 15 residues. V dropped 4 bases and J dropped 4 bases, with 18 bases sitting between them. CDR1 is SGHKS, CDR2 YYEKEE, per germline (reference sequence). Remarks on this clone: Antigen: not known.

The study ran its PCR with 60 Vbeta and 13 Jbeta primers. Assay: immunoSEQ multiplex PCR; the TCRdb copy retains only in-frame clones and omits some. This sample has about 170,000 clones, with roughly 75% found just once. This TCR came from a woman between 50 and 59 years old in good health and CMV-seropositive. Sequenced: PBMCs. The chain links TRBV5-5 to TRBJ2-7; weak D call: TRBD1 (6 bases). CDR3: CASSRQGRGDYEQYF. Written as DNA, the CDR3 is TGTGCCAGCAGCCGTCAGGGGAGAGGGGATTACGAGCAGTACTTC. Filled out from reference TRBV5-5 and TRBJ2-7, the complete variable domain reads DAGVTQSPTHLIKTRGQQVTLRCSPISGHKSVSWYQQVLGQGPQFIFQYYEKEERGRGNFPDRFSARQFPNYSSELNVNALLLGDSALYLCASSRQGRGDYEQYFGPGTRLTVT.